The next 28 T cell receptor beta chains were all read from a single sample in a study of blood T cell repertoires in COVID-19. The protocol was immunoSEQ multiplex PCR, while the TCRdb copy is restricted to in-frame clones and leaves out a portion. This table holds 95,000 to 150,000 clones, about 85% found once. Sequenced sample: peripheral blood. Receptor source: a man between 60 and 70 years old with acute or convalescent COVID-19.

V is TRBV11-2 and J is TRBJ2-2; TRBD1 agrees at 7 bases. J gave up 0 bases and V 5 bases, and 9 bases lay outside the gene matches. CDR3 length: 17 amino acids. Germline CDR1 SGHAT, CDR2 FQNNGV. The CDR3 region is CASSPGQWDSNTGELFF. CDR3 DNA: TGTGCCAGCAGCCCGGGACAGTGGGATTCGAACACCGGGGAGCTGTTTTTT.

The chain is built from TRBV28 and TRBJ1-5; tentative D call: TRBD1 (6 bases). Looked up from germline, CDR1 is MDHEN and CDR2 is SYDVKM. The CDR3 sequence is 14 residues long. The ends were cut back, 2 bases at V and 6 bases at J, with 11 bases in the middle. The CDR3 is CASSLGGAPQPQHF. For the CDR3, the DNA is TGTGCCAGCAGTTTAGGGGGGGCACCTCAGCCCCAGCATTTT.

The count of this clone is one. V and J are TRBV7-7 and TRBJ2-2; 8 positions agree with TRBD1. The junction had 9 bases not matched to a gene; V was cut back by 5 bases and J by 4 bases. The CDR3 covers 16 residues. Germline CDR1 and CDR2: SSHAT and FNYEAQ (reference sequence). The CDR3 DNA follows: TGTGCCAGCAGCGCAACCGGGACAGGAGGCACCGGGGAGCTGTTTTTT. Protein product: CASSATGTGGTGELFF.

The CDR3 sequence: CASSLVELNNEQFF. CDR3 nucleotide sequence: TGTGCCAGCAGCTTAGTGGAGCTAAACAATGAGCAGTTCTTC. The chain uses TRBV7-9 and TRBJ2-1; D is ambiguous. The CDR3 runs 14 residues. Germline assignment: CDR1 SEHNR and CDR2 FQNEAQ (reference sequence). V lost 1 base to trimming and J lost 5 bases, with 9 bases between them.

The chain uses TRBV24-1 and TRBJ2-5; TRBD1 matches at 7 bases. This CDR3 contains 15 residues. Germline CDR1 is KGHDR and CDR2 is SFDVKD. V gave up 3 bases and J gave up 3 bases; unmatched junction bases: 6. In DNA, the CDR3 is TGTGCCACCAGTGATCCCTTCGACAGGGAAGAGACCCAGTACTTC. Protein: CATSDPFDREETQYF.

This clone was observed a single time. Sequence at one end of the junction differs from germline and may be a read error. This sequence joins TRBV6-6 and TRBJ2-1; D uncertain. The germline V gene has CDR1 MNHNY and CDR2 SVGAGI (reference sequence). CDR3 length equals 12 residues. The CDR3 loop reads CASSYAENGQFF. CDR3 DNA: TGTGCCAGCAGTTACGCGGAGAATGGGCAGTTCTTC.

This chain links TRBV18 with TRBJ2-5; a weak D match, TRBD1 (6 bases). The CDR3 totals 15 residues. The V end lost 0 bases, the J end lost 1 base, and 9 bases lay between the germline ends. Germline CDR1 is KGHSH and CDR2 is LQKENI. CDR3 loop: CASSPPTGSQETQYF. The CDR3 DNA follows: TGTGCCAGCTCACCACCGACAGGATCCCAAGAGACCCAGTACTTC.

The chain couples TRBV5-4 to TRBJ2-7; TRBD2 matches at 10 bases. This CDR3 comprises 16 residues. Germline V gives CDR1 SGHNT, CDR2 YYREEE (reference sequence). The J segment lost 3 bases and the V segment lost 0 bases, leaving 6 bases of the junction unmatched. The DNA for the CDR3 is TGTGCCAGCAGCTTGGGGGCTAGCGGGAGCCTCTACGAGCAGTACTTC. Its protein product is CASSLGASGSLYEQYF.

Only one count was recorded for this clone. V usage is TRBV5-5 and J usage is TRBJ2-7; 8 bases fit TRBD1. Losses at the gene ends were 0 bases for V and 1 base for J; bases not matched to a gene: 6. CDR3 length: 16 amino acids. In germline, CDR1 is SGHKS, CDR2 YYEKEE (reference sequence). CDR3 DNA sequence: TGTGCCAGCAGCTTGGCTCCGGGACAGGTGTCCTACGAGCAGTACTTC. Protein: CASSLAPGQVSYEQYF.

The chain uses TRBV5-5 and TRBJ2-7; tentatively, D is TRBD2 (5 bases). CDR3 size: 16 residues. V shed 1 base and J shed 3 bases, with 17 bases lying between them. Germline V gene data show CDR1 as SGHKS and CDR2 as YYEKEE (reference sequence). This chain's CDR3 is CASSLPLPRDSYEQYF. The CDR3 DNA is TGTGCCAGCAGCTTGCCCCTCCCCCGGGATAGCTACGAGCAGTACTTC.

The CDR3 DNA sequence: TGTGCCAGCAGTTTGGTGGGCGGGGGAGTTAGCAATCAGCCCCAGCATTTT. Translated, it gives CASSLVGGGVSNQPQHF. The V and J genes are TRBV28 and TRBJ1-5, with a weak D call TRBD1 (5 bases). Germline CDR1 MDHEN, CDR2 SYDVKM. V was pared by 3 bases and J by 0 bases, with 15 bases between. This CDR3 is built from 17 residues.

V and J are TRBV4-1 and TRBJ1-4; D might be TRBD1 (5 bases). The CDR3 is 15 amino acids. Between the trimmed V and J ends, which lost 0 bases and 6 bases, there was a span of 11 bases. Germline assignment: CDR1 MGHRA and CDR2 YSYEKL. In nucleotides, the CDR3 is TGCGCCAGCAGCCAAGATCCGGGGGTCGATGAAAAACTGTTTTTT. It specifies CASSQDPGVDEKLFF.

The chain joins TRBV28 to TRBJ1-2; TRBD1 agrees at 8 bases. Germline-derived CDR1 and CDR2 are MDHEN and SYDVKM. Losses at the gene ends were 6 bases for V and 4 bases for J; bases not matched to a gene: 10. The CDR3 contains 15 residues. The CDR3 loop is CASSRLRGQAYGYTF. The CDR3 DNA sequence: TGTGCCAGCAGCCGCCTCCGGGGACAGGCCTATGGCTACACCTTC.

V and J are TRBV7-3 and TRBJ2-2; a possible D gene is TRBD2 (5 bases). The CDR3 is made up of 13 amino acids. Trimming left V 1 base short and J 6 bases short, with 6 bases between. Germline assignment: CDR1 SGHTA and CDR2 FQGTGA. CDR3 DNA: TGTGCCAGCAGCTTAAGAGGGTCCGGGGAGCTGTTTTTT. Translating it yields CASSLRGSGELFF.

The rearrangement joins TRBV13 to TRBJ1-6, with 7 bases that match TRBD1. Trimming took 5 bases from V and 7 from J; bases not matched to a gene: 2. This CDR3 has 13 residues. The V gene's germline CDR1 is PRHDT and CDR2 FYEKMQ (reference sequence). CDR3 residues: CASSPDRNSPLHF. DNA for the CDR3: TGTGCCAGCAGCCCGGACAGGAATTCACCCCTCCACTTT.

The chain joins TRBV5-1 to TRBJ2-5; 7 nucleotides line up with TRBD1. The CDR3 contains 15 residues. Germline-derived CDR1 and CDR2 are SGHRS and YFSETQ. Trimming removed 3 bases from V and 5 bases from J; junction bases left unmatched: 10. The CDR3 reads CASSWVTGKGETQYF. CDR3 bases: TGCGCCAGCAGCTGGGTGACAGGGAAGGGGGAGACCCAGTACTTC.

This chain uses TRBV5-1 with TRBJ2-7, with a weak D call TRBD2 (6 bases). Trimming pared 0 bases from V and 4 bases from J, leaving 8 bases between. The CDR3 consists of 13 residues. From germline, CDR1 is SGHRS and CDR2 YFSETQ. The CDR3 sequence: CASSLAAGYEQYF. CDR3 DNA sequence: TGCGCCAGCAGCTTGGCCGCGGGGTACGAGCAGTACTTC.

This clone was counted a few times. The same CDR3 can be traced to other DNA sequences in this sample. The chain carries TRBV19 and TRBJ1-5, with 7 bases identical to TRBD1. The CDR3 contains 14 residues. Per the germline V gene, CDR1 is LNHDA and CDR2 is SQIVND (reference sequence). The V segment lost 2 bases and the J segment 2 bases; nucleotides outside the gene matches: 0. Written as DNA, the CDR3 is TGTGCCAGTAGTATAACAGGGGGCAATCAGCCCCAGCATTTT. It codes for CASSITGGNQPQHF.

The DNA for the CDR3 is TGTGCCAGCAATCTCGGGACTCAGCAGTTCTTC. It is translated as CASNLGTQQFF. J is TRBJ2-1 and V is TRBV6-5; TRBD2 is a possible D gene (6 bases). Trimming cost V 7 bases and J 11 bases, with 12 bases left between them. CDR3 length: 11 amino acids. Germline V gene lookup returns CDR1 MNHEY and CDR2 SVGAGI.

This clone appeared a few times. The genes are TRBV15 and TRBJ1-5; TRBD1 might be the D (6 bases). V was trimmed by 0 bases and J by 9 bases, leaving 12 bases between them. The CDR3 runs to 14 residues. Germline loops: CDR1 LNHNV, CDR2 YYDKDF (reference sequence). CDR3 in DNA: TGTGCCACCAGCAGAGAGGGGGGGCAGGGGCCCCAGCATTTT. As protein: CATSREGGQGPQHF. The full variable domain, in which reference TRBV15 and TRBJ1-5 provide the parts outside the CDR3, is DAMVIQNPRYQVTQFGKPVTLSCSQTLNHNVMYWYQQKSSQAPKLLFHYYDKDFNNEADTPDNFQSRRPNTSFCFLDIRSPGLGDTAMYLCATSREGGQGPQHFGDGTRLSIL.

The rearrangement joins TRBV4-1 to TRBJ2-7; 12 nucleotides line up with TRBD2. The CDR3 totals 19 residues. V shed 2 bases and J 0 bases; nucleotides not matched to a gene: 11. Germline CDR1 is MGHRA and CDR2 is YSYEKL. DNA of the CDR3: TGCGCCAGCAGCCAAAGCCCTAGCGGGAGGGTCCAAAGCTCCTACGAGCAGTACTTC. Translating gives CASSQSPSGRVQSSYEQYF.

The chain is built from TRBV6-5 and TRBJ2-7; 11 bases map to TRBD1. J gave up 4 bases and V 6 bases, and 8 bases lay outside the gene matches. CDR3 length equals 15 residues. Germline-derived CDR1 and CDR2 are MNHEY and SVGAGI. The CDR3 is CASRSRTGGSYEQYF. As DNA, the CDR3 is TGTGCCAGCAGATCTCGGACAGGGGGCTCGTACGAGCAGTACTTC.

This chain uses TRBV29-1 with TRBJ2-2; 7 bases match TRBD2. This CDR3 has 14 residues. Germline assignment: CDR1 SQVTM and CDR2 ANQGSEA. V lost 7 bases to trimming and J lost 7 bases; unmatched junction nucleotides: 12. The DNA of the CDR3 is TGCAGCGCATCACATCGGGGGGATAACGGGGAGCTGTTTTTT. Its translation is CSASHRGDNGELFF.

The J gene is TRBJ2-5, the V gene TRBV7-6; 9 bases agree with TRBD2. Germline V lookup: CDR1 SGHVS, CDR2 FNYEAQ. The CDR3 has 17 residues. J gave up 4 bases and V 4 bases, and 13 bases lay outside the gene matches. The CDR3 reads CASSSTWTSANLETQYF. Written as DNA, the CDR3 is TGTGCCAGCAGCTCTACTTGGACTAGCGCAAACTTAGAGACCCAGTACTTC.

The chain couples TRBV28 to TRBJ1-1; 7 bases line up with TRBD1. Germline V gene lookup returns CDR1 MDHEN and CDR2 SYDVKM. V lost 1 base to trimming and J lost 4 bases; unmatched junction nucleotides: 9. The CDR3 totals 16 residues. The CDR3 DNA is TGTGCCAGCAGTTTATCTATTACAGGGGTGGGCACTGAAGCTTTCTTT. Translating it yields CASSLSITGVGTEAFF.

The V gene is TRBV7-9, the J gene TRBJ2-7; 8 bases align to TRBD1. The V segment lost 5 bases and the J segment 0 bases; nucleotides outside the gene matches: 3. The CDR3 sequence is 14 residues long. The germline V gene encodes CDR1 SEHNR and CDR2 FQNEAQ (reference sequence). In nucleotides, the CDR3 is TGTGCCAGCAGCGGACAGGGCTCCTCCTACGAGCAGTACTTC. Protein: CASSGQGSSYEQYF.

The chain employs TRBV5-1 and TRBJ1-1; D not resolved. Germline assignment: CDR1 SGHRS and CDR2 YFSETQ. The ends were cut back, 0 bases at V and 2 bases at J, with 8 bases in the middle. The length of the CDR3 is 14 residues. The CDR3 DNA is TGCGCCAGCAGCTTGGATGTGAGAAACACTGAAGCTTTCTTT. Amino acid sequence: CASSLDVRNTEAFF. Using reference TRBV5-1 and TRBJ1-1 for the parts outside the CDR3, the full variable domain is KAGVTQTPRYLIKTRGQQVTLSCSPISGHRSVSWYQQTPGQGLQFLFEYFSETQRNKGNFPGRFSGRQFSNSRSEMNVSTLELGDSALYLCASSLDVRNTEAFFGQGTRLTVV.

There are a few counts of this clone. The chain has TRBV24-1 and TRBJ2-1; TRBD1 agrees at 7 bases. With V trimmed by 5 bases and J by 6 bases, 9 bases remained unmatched. Per the germline V gene, CDR1 is KGHDR and CDR2 is SFDVKD. The CDR3 consists of 15 residues. The CDR3 protein is CATSVGETGANEQFF. In nucleotides, the CDR3 is TGTGCCACCAGTGTGGGCGAAACAGGGGCCAATGAGCAGTTCTTC.